The entry that follows covers one T cell receptor beta chain sequence. The CDR3 is 13 amino acids. From germline, CDR1 is SGHRS and CDR2 YFSETQ. Trimming took off 4 bases at V and 3 bases at J, with 11 bases between the two ends. Time point denoted: persistent/refractory GD, antithyroid drugs over 5 years with positive TRAb. Construction of the TCR library relied on RNA isolated from PBMCs. For TCR beta, libraries came from iRepertoire HTBI primers and Arm-PCR of CDR3 regions. TCRdb processed the multiplex PCR reads anew with MiXCR; each CDR3 protein has one entry. The sample holds 350,000 to 450,000 distinct CDR3 sequences, about a fifth seen once. The source of the sample is a study of regulatory T cells in long-lasting Graves disease.

J is TRBJ2-7 and V is TRBV5-1, with D possibly TRBD2 on 5 matching bases. This receptor was taken from a female donor with Graves disease. The material was peripheral blood mononuclear cells (PBMCs), obtained when the disease was refractory, from a patient treated with antithyroid drugs. The CDR3: CASSAIGDYEQYF. CDR3 coding DNA: TGCGCCAGCAGCGCCATCGGGGACTACGAGCAGTACTTC.